A selection of T cell receptor beta chains follows, all from one sample in a study of chemoradiotherapy in HPV16-positive cancers. Data came from immunoSEQ multiplex PCR; TCRdb stores just in-frame clones and leaves some out. The sample has about 8,000 clones, 55% to 75% seen once; the top ten hold 31%. The specimen was collected from a patient who underwent chemoradiotherapy. The receptors stem from a human donor with HPV-associated anogenital cancer. Both conserved end residues are part of each CDR3. The order of the fields is V gene, clone size, D gene, J gene, CDR3 protein, CDR3 DNA. A D gene is named only where the DNA matches it firmly. For some rows the clone size is stated as once, few or many, or as a class when expanded; others skip it.

TRBV11-3	-	TRBD1	TRBJ1-6	CASSWTGNSPLHF	TGTGCCAGCAGCTGGACAGGGAATTCACCCCTCCACTTT
TRBV4-3	-	-	TRBJ1-1	CASSQFAPSTEAFF	TGCGCCAGCAGCCAATTCGCCCCATCCACTGAAGCTTTCTTT
TRBV18	-	-	TRBJ1-1	CASSPLSVAEAFF	TGTGCCAGCTCACCACTCAGTGTGGCTGAAGCTTTCTTT
TRBV19	-	-	TRBJ2-1	CASSRDWAGTSYNEQFF	TGTGCCAGTAGTAGGGACTGGGCGGGGACTTCCTACAATGAGCAGTTCTTC
TRBV29-1	-	-	TRBJ2-2	CSVAETETGELFF	TGCAGCGTCGCGGAGACGGAGACCGGGGAGCTGTTTTTT
TRBV28	few	-	TRBJ2-1	CASNWARGSNEQFF	TGTGCCAGCAATTGGGCCAGGGGCAGCAATGAGCAGTTCTTC
TRBV7-9	-	-	TRBJ2-5	CASSLARLVREFETQYF	TGTGCCAGCAGCTTAGCGCGTCTAGTAAGGGAATTCGAGACCCAGTACTTC
TRBV19	few	TRBD2	TRBJ2-1	CASISGLAGNNEQFF	TGTGCCAGTATTTCGGGACTAGCGGGAAACAATGAGCAGTTCTTC
TRBV9	once	-	TRBJ2-6	CASSAGMRANVLTF	TGTGCCAGCAGCGCCGGAATGCGTGCCAACGTCCTGACTTTC
TRBV14	-	-	TRBJ1-2	CASSQDIGSGYTF	TGTGCCAGCAGCCAAGATATAGGGTCTGGCTACACCTTC
TRBV29-1	-	TRBD2	TRBJ2-1	CSVRGTGPLLGAGASSYNEQFF	TGCAGCGTTAGGGGAACAGGACCCCTGTTGGGAGCGGGGGCGAGCTCCTACAATGAGCAGTTCTTC
TRBV4-1	-	-	TRBJ1-1	CASSQGQIEAFF	TGCGCCAGCAGCCAAGGACAGATTGAAGCTTTCTTT
TRBV18	few	TRBD2	TRBJ2-1	CASSPALEQRGSSYNNEQFF	TGTGCCAGCTCACCAGCCCTAGAACAACGCGGGAGCTCATACAACAATGAGCAGTTCTTC
TRBV14	-	-	TRBJ2-2	CASSLLGNTGELFF	TGTGCCAGCAGCCTTTTAGGGAACACCGGGGAGCTGTTTTTT